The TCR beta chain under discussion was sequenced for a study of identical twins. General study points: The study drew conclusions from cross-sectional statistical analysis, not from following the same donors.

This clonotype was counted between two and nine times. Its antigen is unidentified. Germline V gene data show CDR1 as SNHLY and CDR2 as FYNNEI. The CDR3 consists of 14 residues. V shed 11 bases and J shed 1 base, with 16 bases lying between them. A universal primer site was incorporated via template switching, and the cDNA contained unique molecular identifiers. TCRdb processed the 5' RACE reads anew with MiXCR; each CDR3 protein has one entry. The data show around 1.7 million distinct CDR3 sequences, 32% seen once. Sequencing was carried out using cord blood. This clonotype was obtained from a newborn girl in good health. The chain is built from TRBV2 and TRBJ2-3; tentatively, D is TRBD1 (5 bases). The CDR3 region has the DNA TGTGCCGGGTCAGGGCGGTCCGGCACAGATACGCAGTATTTT. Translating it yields CAGSGRSGTDTQYF.